The 3 T cell receptor beta chains below all came from one sample that was sequenced in a study of cytomegalovirus exposure and HLA in healthy donors. Amplification used 60 Vbeta primers and 13 Jbeta primers. Only in-frame clones appear in the TCRdb table, and some are missing; sequencing was by immunoSEQ multiplex PCR. The sample has under 200,000 clones; roughly four fifths are singletons. Specimen: PBMCs. These receptors all come from a young man in good health and CMV-seronegative.

V is TRBV6-5 and J is TRBJ1-5, with unresolved D. Trimming removed 2 bases at V and 6 bases at J, with 8 bases between. CDR3 size: 13 residues. In germline, CDR1 is MNHEY, CDR2 SVGAGI. In nucleotides, the CDR3 is TGTGCCAGCAGTTACAAGGGAGGTCAGCCCCAGCATTTT. As protein: CASSYKGGQPQHF.

The chain uses TRBV10-3 and TRBJ1-2; a possible D gene is TRBD1 (6 bases). The CDR3 totals 15 residues. The germline V gene has CDR1 ENHRY and CDR2 SYGVKD. Trimming removed 8 bases at V and 3 bases at J, with 19 bases between. The CDR3 bases are TGTGCCATCCAATTTACCAGGGGAATGGACTATGGCTACACCTTC. This gives the protein CAIQFTRGMDYGYTF.

About this clone itself: A junction boundary mismatches the germline segment, possibly from a read error. V usage is TRBV7-9 and J usage is TRBJ1-2, with D possibly being TRBD1 (5 bases). CDR3 size: 15 residues. Germline V lookup: CDR1 SEHNR, CDR2 FQNEAQ (reference sequence). The CDR3 is CASTLPGPQSYGYTF. DNA for the CDR3: TGTGCCAGCACCTTACCAGGGCCGCAGAGCTATGGCTACACCTTC.